Following are 11 T cell receptor beta chains from one sample sequenced in a study of patients and donors after allogeneic stem cell transplantation. TCRdb fed the RT-PCR reads into MiXCR, producing one record per CDR3 protein. The sample contains roughly 200,000 distinct CDR3 sequences, around 40% of which appear only once. The sample taken for sequencing was blood, either unsorted or a sorted T cell fraction (not recorded which). The origin of the receptors is a human donor who was either an allogeneic HSCT recipient or a stem cell or donor lymphocyte infusion donor (not recorded which). It is not recorded whose cells these are; they may come from a transplant donor.

The V call is TRBV3-1, the J call TRBJ1-2; 10 bases fit TRBD1. Germline values: CDR1 LGHDT, CDR2 YNNKEL (reference sequence). This CDR3 spans 16 amino acids. V lost 4 bases, J lost 1 base, and 6 bases stayed unmatched. The CDR3 DNA reads TGTGCCAGCAGCCCCGGGACAGGGGTCTTTAACTATGGCTACACCTTC. Protein product: CASSPGTGVFNYGYTF. Full variable domain (rest looked up from reference TRBV3-1 and TRBJ1-2): DTAVSQTPKYLVTQMGNDKSIKCEQNLGHDTMYWYKQDSKKFLKIMFSYNNKELIINETVPNRFSPKSPDKAHLNLHINSLELGDSAVYFCASSPGTGVFNYGYTFGSGTRLTVV.

This clonotype was found a few times. The chain joins TRBV15 to TRBJ1-5, with 8 bases aligning to TRBD1. CDR1 and CDR2 from the germline V gene are LNHNV and YYDKDF (reference sequence). V dropped 5 bases and J dropped 1; count of bases not matched to a gene: 7. CDR3 length equals 16 residues. In nucleotides, the CDR3 is TGTGCCACCAGCGCTCACAGGGGGGCCAGCAATCAGCCCCAGCATTTT. Encoded protein: CATSAHRGASNQPQHF.

The V call is TRBV20-1, the J call TRBJ2-2; 9 bases are shared with TRBD1. V trimming: 1 base; J trimming: 7 bases; junction bases outside the gene matches: 10. This CDR3 comprises 16 residues. Germline V lookup: CDR1 DFQATT, CDR2 SNEGSKA (reference sequence). The CDR3 here is CSARAGQGRGGGELFF. DNA of the CDR3: TGCAGTGCTAGAGCGGGACAGGGAAGAGGGGGCGGGGAGCTGTTTTTT.

As regards this clonotype: An end of the junction differs from the germline gene, which may be a read error. V gene TRBV20-1 combines with J gene TRBJ1-1; possibly TRBD1 for D (6 bases). Per the germline V gene, CDR1 is DFQATT and CDR2 is SNEGSKA (reference sequence). This CDR3 spans 14 amino acids. For the CDR3, the DNA is TGCAGTGCTAGATCTGGGGCAGGGGACACTGAAGCTCTCTTT. This translates into CSARSGAGDTEALF.

This clonotype was detected only a few times. This chain uses TRBV24-1 with TRBJ2-2, with D tentatively TRBD1 (6 bases). V dropped 0 bases and J dropped 2 bases, with 27 bases sitting between them. Germline V lookup: CDR1 KGHDR, CDR2 SFDVKD. The CDR3 length is 22 residues. CDR3 amino acids: CATSDLRLGAQGHSPNTGELFF. Written as DNA, the CDR3 is TGTGCCACCAGTGATTTGAGGTTGGGGGCACAGGGCCACTCTCCAAACACCGGGGAGCTGTTTTTT.

This clonotype was recorded a few times. The chain links TRBV15 to TRBJ1-2; D is ambiguous. This CDR3 spans 15 amino acids. The germline CDR1 and CDR2 sequences are LNHNV and YYDKDF (reference sequence). Trimming removed 0 bases at V and 1 base at J, with 9 bases between. DNA for the CDR3: TGTGCCACCAGCAGAGATTGGCAGTTTAACTATGGCTACACCTTC. Residues: CATSRDWQFNYGYTF.

The chain uses TRBV12-3 or TRBV12-4 and TRBJ1-5; D is undetermined. V was cut by 4 bases and J by 2 bases, with 15 bases left in between. CDR3 length: 16 amino acids. CDR3 residues: CASSSMGRSGNQPQHF. CDR3 DNA sequence: TGTGCCAGCAGTTCAATGGGCCGGAGTGGCAATCAGCCCCAGCATTTT.

This clonotype was observed a handful of times. The V and J genes are TRBV6-5 and TRBJ2-3, with D hard to call. This CDR3 contains 16 residues. V shed 2 bases and J shed 0 bases, with 12 bases lying between them. CDR1 and CDR2 (germline): MNHEY, SVGAGI. The chain's CDR3 is CASSYLGTLSTDTQYF. The CDR3 region has the DNA TGTGCCAGCAGTTACCTCGGCACCCTGAGCACAGATACGCAGTATTTT.

About this clonotype itself: The junction differs from germline at one of its ends, possibly a read error. V gene TRBV27 combines with J gene TRBJ2-7; D is possibly TRBD2 (5 bases). Germline loops: CDR1 MNHEY, CDR2 SMNVEV (reference sequence). CDR3 length: 13 amino acids. DNA of the CDR3: TGTGCCAGCAATTTAAGCGGAACCTACGAGCAGTACTTC. Translating gives CASNLSGTYEQYF.

V is TRBV3-1 and J is TRBJ1-2; the match to TRBD1 covers 9 bases. CDR1 and CDR2 (germline): LGHDT, YNNKEL (reference sequence). The length of the CDR3 is 17 residues. V shed 5 bases and J 8 bases; nucleotides not matched to a gene: 18. Here the CDR3 DNA reads TGTGCCAGCAGCTCCCGGGACAGGGTAGGGGAACAAAGCGGCTACACCTTC. Translated, it gives CASSSRDRVGEQSGYTF.

The chain joins TRBV9 to TRBJ1-2; D is uncertain. Germline V gives CDR1 SGDLS, CDR2 YYNGEE. The V and J ends lost 4 bases and 8 bases respectively, with 15 bases between them. The CDR3 sequence is 13 residues long. CDR3 coding DNA: TGTGCCAGCAGCTCAAACGTAGGGTCGGGCTACACCTTC. Encoded protein: CASSSNVGSGYTF.